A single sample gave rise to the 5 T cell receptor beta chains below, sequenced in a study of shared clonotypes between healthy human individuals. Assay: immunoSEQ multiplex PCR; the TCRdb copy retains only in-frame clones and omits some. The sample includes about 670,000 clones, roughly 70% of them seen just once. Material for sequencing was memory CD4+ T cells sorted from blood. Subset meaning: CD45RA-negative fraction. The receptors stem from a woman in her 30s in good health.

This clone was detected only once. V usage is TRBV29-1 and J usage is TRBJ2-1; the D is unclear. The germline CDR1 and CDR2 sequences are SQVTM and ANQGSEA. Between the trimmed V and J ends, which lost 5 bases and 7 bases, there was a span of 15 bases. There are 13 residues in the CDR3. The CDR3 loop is CSVLKNVGNEQFF. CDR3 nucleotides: TGCAGCGTTCTAAAAAATGTAGGGAATGAGCAGTTCTTC.

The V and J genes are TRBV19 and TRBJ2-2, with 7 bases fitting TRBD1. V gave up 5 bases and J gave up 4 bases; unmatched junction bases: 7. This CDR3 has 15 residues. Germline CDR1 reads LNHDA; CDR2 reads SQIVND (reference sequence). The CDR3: CASSSGTAVTGELFF. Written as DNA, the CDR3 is TGTGCCAGTAGTTCGGGGACAGCGGTCACCGGGGAGCTGTTTTTT.

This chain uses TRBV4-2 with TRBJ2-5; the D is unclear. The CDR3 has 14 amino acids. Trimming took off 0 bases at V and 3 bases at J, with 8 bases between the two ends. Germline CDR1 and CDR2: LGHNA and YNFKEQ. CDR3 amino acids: CASSQDGEEETQYF. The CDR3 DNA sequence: TGTGCCAGCAGCCAAGATGGGGAAGAAGAGACCCAGTACTTC.

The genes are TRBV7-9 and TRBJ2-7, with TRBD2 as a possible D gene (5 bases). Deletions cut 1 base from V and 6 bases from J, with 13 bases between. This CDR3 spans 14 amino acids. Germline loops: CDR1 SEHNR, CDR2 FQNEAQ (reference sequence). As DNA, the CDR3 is TGTGCCAGCAGCTTAGGGGTAGCCCGGGGCGAGCAGTACTTC. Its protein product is CASSLGVARGEQYF.

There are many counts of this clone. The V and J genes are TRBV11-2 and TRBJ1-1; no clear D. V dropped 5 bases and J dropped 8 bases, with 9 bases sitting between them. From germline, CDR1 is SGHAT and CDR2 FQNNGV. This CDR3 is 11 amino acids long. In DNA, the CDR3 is TGTGCCAGCAGCAAATCCCAGGAAGCTTTCTTT. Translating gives CASSKSQEAFF.